Here is one T cell receptor beta chain with its context. No cognate antigen has been identified for it. One base away there is no much larger clone; base qualities are not given. The data originate from a study of CD8 T cells in ankylosing spondylitis (dated by TCRdb to about 2017). In the study overall: T cell receptor beta repertoires were profiled in healthy donors and ankylosing spondylitis patients so that disease-linked TCR variants could be found. In total, the full study cohort was made up of 95 to 110 healthy donors and 20 to 25 ankylosing spondylitis patients. Peripheral blood samples were taken, and synovial fluid was additionally collected from ankylosing spondylitis patients. The paper's findings and limits, for the study overall: Some TCR beta motif variants had previously been reported in synovial fluid and blood of reactive arthritis patients, which suggested common disease-initiation mechanisms. A TCR beta motif of about 8 highly homologous amino acid variants appeared characteristic of blood from ankylosing spondylitis patients. The disease-linked clones had a CD8+ phenotype and were found at relatively low frequencies in peripheral blood. Significant enrichment of the disease-linked clones was reported in matched synovial fluid samples from ankylosing spondylitis patients.

The CDR3 starts with the cysteine, ends with the phenylalanine, and has 15 residues. Only CDR3 DNA is held: 45 bases, read in frame from base 1. CDR1 and CDR2, looked up from the germline V gene, are SGHTA and FQGTGA. Trimming takes 4 bases from V and 4 bases from J, and the germline ends sit 15 bases apart. Synovial fluid samples were matched to blood samples from the same ankylosing spondylitis patients. Sequencing instrument: Illumina HiSeq 2500. Quantitative 5'-RACE with molecular barcodes was used to prepare TCR beta libraries. The paper's processing steps were these. A new computational method based on a probabilistic model of VDJ rearrangement was used to identify disease-linked TCR variants. The public reads were reprocessed in TCRdb via fastp at Q25 and MiXCR, keeping in-frame beta chains. Rows with one shared CDR3 protein collapse into an entry with the most common genes and DNA. These V and J calls derive from TCRdb rather than the authors' analysis. The sample profile shows about 140,000 distinct CDR3 sequences; 30% to 40% of them were found once. The ten largest clones add up to 6% of the sample.

The TCR was taken from a male donor with ankylosing spondylitis. The V and J segments used are TRBV7-3 and TRBJ2-3, with no D gene named confidently. The sequencing input was synovial fluid, either unsorted or a sorted T cell fraction (not recorded which). CDR3 reads: CASSSLGLSADTQYF. The bases are TGTGCCAGCAGCTCCCTAGGGCTCTCGGCAGATACGCAGTATTTT.